Listed here is a single T cell receptor beta chain. Antigen unknown. Germline CDR1 reads SGHNT; CDR2 reads YENEEA. This CDR3 has 18 amino acids. With 5 bases clipped from V and 2 bases from J, the junction kept 13 bases outside the gene matches. Libraries were prepared by immunoSEQ multiplex PCR; TCRdb keeps only in-frame clonotypes and omits some of them. The sample lists around 150,000 clones, approximately 90% seen once, with 1.3% to 1.5% in the top ten. The data originate from a study of T cell responses to AZD1222 COVID-19 vaccine. Study background: Both about-4-week and about-12-week second-dose recipients were combined.

Study results and caveats: Clonal diversity was possibly underestimated, and white British individuals and females predominated among donors. Spike-specific TCR breadth and depth were elevated following two AZD1222 doses. Recipients of AZD1222 seropositive at baseline numbered only six or seven.

The sequence derives from an adult in good health. The sample was peripheral blood, taken on day 0 of AZD1222 vaccination. J is TRBJ2-1 and V is TRBV11-3; TRBD2 matches 9 bases. The CDR3 spells CASSPGRGRAQAYNEQFF. The CDR3 DNA reads as TGTGCCAGCAGCCCCGGACGCGGGAGGGCCCAGGCCTACAATGAGCAGTTCTTC.